A selection of T cell receptor beta chains follows, all from one sample in a study of T cells after yellow fever vaccination. TCRdb called the 5' RACE reads again in MiXCR, with one record for every CDR3 protein. There are 450,000 to 600,000 distinct CDR3 sequences in the sample; approximately 13% occur only once, and roughly 13% lies in the top ten. The sample consisted of PBMCs, taken on the day of the yellow fever booster vaccination. These receptors originate from a man aged 30 to 45 who received the YFV17D yellow fever vaccine. CDR3s include the opening cysteine and the closing phenylalanine or tryptophan. Each record gives: clone size, CDR3 length, V gene, D gene, J gene, CDR3 DNA, CDR3 protein. The D gene is left open where the match is weak. Size is stated for part of the rows, as once, few or many counts, or as a class when the clone is expanded.

many	15	TRBV4-3	TRBD2	TRBJ2-7	TGCGCCAGCAGCCAAGCAGGAGGGAGGGCCTACGAGCAGTACTTC	CASSQAGGRAYEQYF
few	13	TRBV12-3/TRBV12-4	TRBD1	TRBJ2-7	TGTGCCAGCAGGATAGGGGGCCTCTACGAGCAGTACTTC	CASRIGGLYEQYF
few	15	TRBV5-1	TRBD1	TRBJ2-7	TGCGCCAGCAGCTTGGAGAACAGGGGGACCTACGAGCAGTACTTC	CASSLENRGTYEQYF
.	18	TRBV28	TRBD1	TRBJ2-3	TGTGCCAGCAGTTCGCCCGGGTGGGGGACAGGTTCGCCAGATACGCAGTATTTT	CASSSPGWGTGSPDTQYF
many	14	TRBV7-8	TRBD1	TRBJ1-4	TGTGCCACCCGGGCCAGGGGGCGAAGTGAAAAACTGTTTTTT	CATRARGRSEKLFF
.	17	TRBV5-3	TRBD2	TRBJ2-5	TGTGCCAGAAGGAAAGGACTAGCGGGAGGCCACCGGGAGACCCAGTACTTC	CARRKGLAGGHRETQYF
.	16	TRBV4-3	.	TRBJ2-7	TGCGCCAGCAGCCAAACGTGGGGACCAACCGGGTACGAGCAGTACTTC	CASSQTWGPTGYEQYF
few	12	TRBV6-2/TRBV6-3	.	TRBJ2-1	TGTGCCACTTCTTATTTGGAAAATGAGCAGTTCTTC	CATSYLENEQFF
.	17	TRBV6-5	.	TRBJ2-3	TGTGCCAGCAGTTACTCGACTGTCGGCAGACTCACAGATACGCAGTATTTT	CASSYSTVGRLTDTQYF
.	14	TRBV5-6	.	TRBJ2-7	TGTGCCAGCAGCGACCGGGACTTGTCCTACGAGCAGTACTTC	CASSDRDLSYEQYF
few	17	TRBV5-6	.	TRBJ2-7	TGTGCCAGCAGCGCAAGCGTGAACTGGGAGACGACCTACGAGCAGTACTTC	CASSASVNWETTYEQYF
.	12	TRBV20-1	.	TRBJ1-2	TGCAGTGCTAGCTCCGGGCCCCATGGCTACACCTTC	CSASSGPHGYTF
.	15	TRBV21-1	.	TRBJ2-5	TGTGCCAGCAACGGAGAGCAGGGTCAGGCGAAGACCCAGTACTTC	CASNGEQGQAKTQYF
many	14	TRBV5-1	.	TRBJ2-2	TGCGCCAGCAGCTTGGACAGGGTCGCCGGGGAGCTGTTTTTT	CASSLDRVAGELFF